This T cell receptor (beta chain) was sequenced for a study of metastatic and nonmetastatic thyroid tumors. Thyroid surgery was performed in patients who had received no treatment beforehand. This CDR3 is 15 amino acids long. Germline V gene sequence: CDR1 LNHDA, CDR2 SQIVND (reference sequence). V dropped 8 bases and J dropped 1 base, with 17 bases sitting between them. TCRdb reanalyzed the PCR reads via MiXCR. The table lists roughly 15,000 clones, approximately 25% of them singletons, with 9.5% to 12% in the top ten. The V and J genes are TRBV19 and TRBJ1-1; D is undetermined. The TCR sequence derives from a female donor with papillary thyroid cancer or a benign thyroid nodule (not recorded which). Some clones in this sample may be carry-over from other donors' samples. The sample comprised tumor tissue. The CDR3 nucleotides are TGTGCCAGTCGTTTTTCGGAGGGAGGGAACACTGAAGCTTTCTTT. This codes for CASRFSEGGNTEAFF.